The source of this TCR beta chain is a study of blood T cell repertoires in COVID-19. Whole-study context: The study drew acute and convalescent COVID-19 samples from the United States, Italy and Spain. PBMCs, B-cell-depleted T cells, or T cells provided the cDNA or gDNA that made up the material.

V lost 4 bases to trimming and J lost 4 bases, with 17 bases between them. From germline, CDR1 is SGHKS and CDR2 YYEKEE (reference sequence). The CDR3 covers 15 residues. The authors' processing: Reference gene primers were amplified, and this amplification served to estimate nucleated cell counts. Sequenced by immunoSEQ multiplex PCR; TCRdb stores in-frame clones only, minus some. V and J calls plus clone size are reproduced from that table; the DNA served to infer D and trimming. The profile shows a few hundred thousand clones, 80% to 90% of them singletons. Specimen: peripheral blood. The chain recombines TRBV5-5 with TRBJ2-5; possibly TRBD2 for D (5 bases). The TCR originated in a human donor in a cohort sampled during active COVID-19. The CDR3 here is CASSAGPGVGETQYF. CDR3 coding DNA: TGTGCCAGCAGCGCGGGCCCCGGAGTTGGAGAGACCCAGTACTTC.